Sequencing of this T cell receptor (beta chain) was carried out in a study of response to subunit inactivated influenza vaccine. This clonotype was recorded at least ten times. Antigen: not known. General study points: Only a handful of new T cells, the authors suggested, are recruited with each seasonal influenza vaccination.

The CDR3 length is 12 residues. Trimming left V 5 bases short and J 5 bases short, with 9 bases between. TCRdb analysed the RT-PCR reads with MiXCR anew, one entry per CDR3 protein. The sample contains more than 550,000 distinct CDR3 sequences, around 11% of which appear only once. These same records also appear under a second study, on T cells expressing NK-cell markers. That report adds: 5'RACE template switching with UMIs produced the TCR beta cDNA. Out of eight donors sequenced, seven tested HCMV-seropositive and the remaining one seronegative. Of CD8+ T cells, about 1.0-7.5% belonged to dominant NKG2C+ clonotypes in six donors. It remained uncertain whether the expanded NKG2C+ T cell clones were specific for HCMV antigens.

The starting material was PBMCs from blood, obtained on the day of vaccination. The gene calls are TRBV12-3 or TRBV12-4 and TRBJ2-5; no definite D call. The source is a middle-aged man who received an inactivated influenza vaccine. Written as DNA, the CDR3 is TGTGCCAGCAGTCCCCAGAGGGAGACCCAGTACTTC. It is translated as CASSPQRETQYF.